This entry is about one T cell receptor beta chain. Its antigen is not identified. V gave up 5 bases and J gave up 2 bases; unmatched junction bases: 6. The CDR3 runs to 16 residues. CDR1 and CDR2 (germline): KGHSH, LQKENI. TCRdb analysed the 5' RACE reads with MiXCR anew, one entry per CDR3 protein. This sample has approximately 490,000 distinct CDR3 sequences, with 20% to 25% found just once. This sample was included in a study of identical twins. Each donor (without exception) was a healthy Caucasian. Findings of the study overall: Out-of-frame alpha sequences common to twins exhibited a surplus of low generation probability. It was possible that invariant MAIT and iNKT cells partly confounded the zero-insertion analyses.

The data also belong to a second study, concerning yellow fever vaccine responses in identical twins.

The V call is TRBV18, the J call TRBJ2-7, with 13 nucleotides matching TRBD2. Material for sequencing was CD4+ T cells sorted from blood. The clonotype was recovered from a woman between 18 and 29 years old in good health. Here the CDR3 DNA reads TGTGCCAGCTCAACAGGGGGGACTAGCGGGACCTACGAGCAGTACGTC. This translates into CASSTGGTSGTYEQYV.